This T cell receptor beta chain was identified in a study of early T cells in non-severe SARS-CoV-2 infection. Study overall: Chains stayed unpaired after sequencing of bulk RNA from unsorted whole blood. Findings and limits, study-wide: VDJdb matches were skewed toward anti-spike CD8 T cell responses.

Per the germline V gene, CDR1 is SGHTA and CDR2 is FQGTGA. Germline trimming cut 1 base from V and 7 bases from J; bases unmatched to any gene: 9. The CDR3 is 15 residues long. The library protocol tagged individual cDNA molecules with unique molecular identifiers. From the 5' RACE reads, TCRdb called clonotypes with MiXCR, one entry per CDR3 protein. Here the sample spans fewer than 85,000 distinct CDR3 sequences, over 10% being singletons. This clonotype was recorded a few times. Antigen: not known. Sequenced input: whole blood. This chain uses TRBV7-3 with TRBJ2-7; 8 bases map to TRBD1. The receptor comes from an adult who was a healthcare worker with PCR-confirmed SARS-CoV-2 infection or an uninfected control (not recorded which). The CDR3 region is CASSLNYRGEGEQYF. The CDR3 bases are TGTGCCAGCAGCTTAAATTACAGGGGGGAAGGAGAGCAGTACTTC.